These T cell receptor beta chains were read from a single sample in a study of radiation and T cells in renal cell carcinoma. Some clones are missing from TCRdb's copy, which holds only in-frame ones; the method was immunoSEQ multiplex PCR. There are 30,000 to 40,000 clones in the sample; 81% occur only once, and 30% to 35% lies in the top ten. Sequenced here: blood, sampled from a patient whose treatment included radiotherapy and nephrectomy. The receptors were sampled from a man aged 55 to 70 with renal cell carcinoma. The CDR3 runs from the conserved cysteine through the conserved F or W. A D gene is named only where the DNA matches it firmly. Rows may omit the clone size; those that give it use once, few, many or a size class.

>TRBV7-9|TRBJ2-7|TRBD2|-
CASRRGTGGEQYF
TGTGCCAGCAGGCGCGGGACGGGGGGTGAGCAGTACTTC
>TRBV10-3|TRBJ2-3|TRBD1|once
CASSPGQDSDTQYF
TGTGCCAGCTCTCCGGGACAGGACTCAGATACGCAGTATTTT
>TRBV25-1|TRBJ2-1|-|-
CASSESPEYNEQFF
TGTGCCAGCAGTGAGTCCCCGGAGTACAATGAGCAGTTCTTC
>TRBV18|TRBJ1-2|-|once
CASSPLTGSYGYTF
TGTGCCAGCTCACCACTGACAGGATCCTATGGCTACACCTTC
>TRBV27|TRBJ2-1|TRBD1|-
CASSPRRGDRAGYNEQFF
TGTGCCAGCAGTCCCCGTCGCGGGGACAGGGCTGGCTACAATGAGCAGTTCTTC
>TRBV28|TRBJ2-5|TRBD2|-
CASSSGLAGDWETQYF
TGTGCCAGCAGTTCGGGATTAGCGGGAGACTGGGAGACCCAGTACTTC
>TRBV9|TRBJ1-1|-|-
CASSVSGDTEAFF
TGTGCCAGCAGCGTTTCAGGCGACACTGAAGCTTTCTTT
>TRBV10-3|TRBJ2-2|-|-
CAIKRASNTGELFF
TGTGCCATCAAAAGGGCTAGCAACACCGGGGAGCTGTTTTTT
>TRBV9|TRBJ2-3|TRBD2|-
CASSVAGLAGGADTQYF
TGTGCCAGCAGCGTCGCGGGACTAGCGGGAGGGGCAGATACGCAGTATTTT
>TRBV9|TRBJ2-5|-|once
CASSVSGTPQETQYF
TGTGCCAGCAGCGTCTCCGGGACACCCCAAGAGACCCAGTACTTC
>TRBV7-9|TRBJ2-1|-|-
CASSLGVASHNEQFF
TGTGCCAGCAGCTTGGGGGTAGCGAGTCACAATGAGCAGTTCTTC
>TRBV5-1|TRBJ2-6|TRBD1|few
CASSHGTGGATGANVLTF
TGCGCCAGCAGCCACGGGACAGGGGGCGCGACTGGGGCCAACGTCCTGACTTTC
>TRBV14|TRBJ2-5|-|-
CASSPYRVSQETQYF
TGTGCCAGCAGCCCCTACAGGGTTTCGCAAGAGACCCAGTACTTC